A selection of T cell receptor beta chains follows, all from one sample in a study of blood T cell repertoires in COVID-19. Measured with immunoSEQ multiplex PCR; TCRdb has only the in-frame clones, and not every one. Among 150,000 to 200,000 clones listed, approximately 83% were seen once. The sample comprised peripheral blood. These receptors were taken from a man in his fifties with active or convalescent COVID-19. CDR3s include the opening cysteine and the closing phenylalanine or tryptophan. D genes are given only for firm matches. Not all rows give a size; the values are once, few, many and, for expanded clones, a class.

once	TRBV28	TRBJ1-2	NA	CATSVSRGLDGYTF	TGTGCCACCTCAGTTTCGAGAGGGCTTGATGGCTACACCTTC
NA	TRBV11-2	TRBJ2-1	NA	CASSLGRMNEQFF	TGTGCCAGCAGCTTGGGGCGGATGAATGAGCAGTTCTTC
NA	TRBV5-4	TRBJ1-2	TRBD1	CASKSRPGQGAYGYTF	TGTGCCAGCAAGTCCCGACCGGGACAGGGGGCCTATGGCTACACCTTC
NA	TRBV12-5	TRBJ2-1	NA	CASGLGLVLGIKAHEQFF	TGTGCTAGTGGTTTGGGACTAGTTCTGGGCATAAAGGCCCATGAGCAGTTCTTC
NA	TRBV5-1	TRBJ2-3	NA	CASSLGTANMDTQYF	TGCGCCAGCAGCTTGGGGACAGCGAATATGGATACGCAGTATTTT
NA	TRBV11-1	TRBJ1-2	TRBD1	CASSAGQGISNYGYTF	TGTGCCAGCAGCGCGGGACAGGGGATATCTAACTATGGCTACACCTTC
NA	TRBV27	TRBJ2-3	NA	CASSPIDSYTQYF	TGTGCCAGCAGTCCCATAGACTCTTATACGCAGTATTTT
NA	TRBV6-1	TRBJ2-1	TRBD1	CASSVNPGTGGSYNEQFF	TGTGCCAGCAGTGTCAACCCCGGGACAGGGGGTTCCTACAATGAGCAGTTCTTC
NA	TRBV13	TRBJ2-1	NA	CASSLGWGPRIDNEQFF	TGTGCCAGCAGCTTGGGATGGGGGCCGCGGATCGACAATGAGCAGTTCTTC
NA	TRBV9	TRBJ2-2	NA	CASSVEGGGELFF	TGTGCCAGCAGCGTAGAAGGAGGTGGGGAGCTGTTTTTT
once	TRBV5-1	TRBJ2-7	TRBD2	CASSRSGRAVDEQYF	TGCGCCAGCAGCCGGAGCGGGAGGGCCGTCGACGAGCAGTACTTC
NA	TRBV29-1	TRBJ2-7	TRBD2	CSVELLLAGGKQYF	TGCAGCGTTGAACTTCTTCTAGCGGGAGGGAAGCAGTACTTC
NA	TRBV2	TRBJ1-6	NA	CAITGDRTNSPLHF	TGTGCCATCACGGGAGACAGAACTAATTCACCCCTCCACTTT
NA	TRBV6-5	TRBJ2-1	NA	CASRRLHNEQFF	TGTGCCAGCAGAAGACTGCACAATGAGCAGTTCTTC
NA	TRBV29-1	TRBJ1-1	NA	CSVDSTGKPGNTEAFF	TGCAGCGTTGATTCTACAGGGAAACCAGGGAACACTGAAGCTTTCTTT
NA	TRBV12-2	TRBJ2-5	NA	CASRYTINPVLAGTETQYF	TGTGCAAGTCGCTACACTATTAACCCTGTGCTAGCGGGAACAGAGACCCAGTACTTC
NA	TRBV5-4	TRBJ1-4	TRBD1	CASSLLSVTGVGGKLFF	TGTGCCAGCAGCTTGTTGAGTGTGACAGGGGTCGGTGGAAAACTGTTTTTT
NA	TRBV3-1/TRBV3-2	TRBJ1-1	TRBD1	CASSRTGGGTEAFF	TGTGCCAGCAGCCGGACAGGGGGAGGCACTGAAGCTTTCTTT
NA	TRBV18	TRBJ2-3	NA	CASSPQPGVDTDTQYF	TGTGCCAGCTCCCCACAACCTGGAGTCGACACAGATACGCAGTATTTT
NA	TRBV3-1/TRBV3-2	TRBJ2-1	NA	CASSQDRRESVF	TGTGCCAGCAGCCAAGATAGACGGGAGTCGGTCTTC
NA	TRBV6-5	TRBJ1-2	NA	CASSYAGVGYTF	TGTGCCAGCAGTTACGCAGGGGTTGGCTACACCTTC
NA	TRBV11-3	TRBJ2-7	TRBD2	CASSPSSGRDYEQYF	TGTGCCAGCAGCCCCTCTAGCGGGAGGGACTACGAGCAGTACTTC
NA	TRBV3-1/TRBV3-2	TRBJ1-5	TRBD1	CASSSQQGQPQHF	TGTGCCAGCAGCTCCCAACAGGGGCAGCCCCAGCATTTT
NA	TRBV4-3	TRBJ1-2	NA	CASSQEQYNYGYTF	TGCGCCAGCAGCCAAGAACAGTATAACTATGGCTACACCTTC
NA	TRBV19	TRBJ1-1	NA	CASSISRGGNTEAFF	TGTGCCAGTAGTATATCCCGAGGGGGGAACACTGAAGCTTTCTTT
NA	TRBV6-1	TRBJ1-2	TRBD1	CASREGTGKAGYTF	TGTGCCAGCAGAGAAGGGACAGGGAAGGCAGGCTACACCTTC
NA	TRBV3-1/TRBV3-2	TRBJ1-5	NA	CASSNSVRQPQHF	TGTGCCAGCAGCAATTCCGTACGGCAGCCCCAGCATTTT
NA	TRBV5-4	TRBJ2-7	TRBD1	CASSWQDRDGEQYF	TGTGCCAGCAGCTGGCAAGACAGGGACGGCGAGCAGTACTTC
NA	TRBV4-3	TRBJ1-1	NA	CASSQGGLMNTEAFF	TGCGCCAGCAGCCAAGGAGGCCTCATGAACACTGAAGCTTTCTTT
NA	TRBV19	TRBJ1-5	NA	CASSIDGERQPQHF	TGTGCCAGTAGTATAGACGGGGAGCGGCAGCCCCAGCATTTT
NA	TRBV7-9	TRBJ2-7	NA	CASSLADSPTYEQYF	TGTGCCAGCAGCCTCGCGGACAGTCCGACCTACGAGCAGTACTTC
NA	TRBV6-5	TRBJ2-3	TRBD1	CASQDRGVDTQYF	TGTGCCAGCCAAGACAGGGGGGTAGATACGCAGTATTTT
NA	TRBV18	TRBJ1-4	TRBD1	CASSPPTGYNEKLFF	TGTGCCAGCTCACCACCGACAGGGTATAATGAAAAACTGTTTTTT
NA	TRBV28	TRBJ1-1	NA	CASSADKPTEAFF	TGTGCCAGCAGTGCAGATAAACCCACTGAAGCTTTCTTT
NA	TRBV28	TRBJ1-2	TRBD1	CASSLGAGTANNYGYTF	TGTGCCAGCAGTTTAGGTGCCGGGACAGCCAATAACTATGGCTACACCTTC
NA	TRBV30	TRBJ2-2	TRBD1	CAWSVPGTANTGELFF	TGTGCCTGGAGTGTTCCCGGGACAGCGAACACCGGGGAGCTGTTTTTT
NA	TRBV29-1	TRBJ2-7	TRBD1	CSGIGTGATTGEQYF	TGCAGCGGCATTGGTACAGGGGCCACTACGGGGGAGCAGTACTTC
NA	TRBV29-1	TRBJ1-1	NA	CSVGSVSMNTEAFF	TGCAGCGTTGGTTCGGTTTCCATGAACACTGAAGCTTTCTTT
NA	TRBV19	TRBJ2-1	NA	CASSIGPTGLWYNEQFF	TGTGCCAGTAGTATAGGACCTACAGGCCTTTGGTACAATGAGCAGTTCTTC
NA	TRBV13	TRBJ2-7	TRBD2	CASSRLAGNYEQYF	TGTGCCAGCAGCCGACTAGCGGGAAACTACGAGCAGTACTTC
NA	TRBV6-5	TRBJ2-1	TRBD2	CASSRAGDSYNEQFF	TGTGCCAGCAGTCGAGCGGGGGACTCCTACAATGAGCAGTTCTTC
NA	TRBV13	TRBJ2-3	NA	CASSRDTQYF	TGTGCCAGCAGCCGTGATACGCAGTATTTT
NA	TRBV2	TRBJ2-7	TRBD2	CASKGGLAASYEQYF	TGTGCCAGCAAGGGAGGGCTAGCGGCTTCCTACGAGCAGTACTTC
NA	TRBV3-1/TRBV3-2	TRBJ1-2	NA	CASSNTGTNYGYTF	TGTGCCAGCAGCAATACCGGGACTAACTATGGCTACACCTTC
NA	TRBV12-3/TRBV12-4	TRBJ2-7	NA	CASSLGRDEQYF	TGTGCCAGCAGTTTAGGGAGGGACGAGCAGTACTTC
few	TRBV9	TRBJ2-5	TRBD2	CASSARLAAQETQYF	TGTGCCAGCAGCGCGAGACTAGCGGCACAAGAGACCCAGTACTTC
many	TRBV9	TRBJ2-7	NA	CATLQGCEQYF	TGTGCCACCTTACAGGGCTGCGAGCAGTACTTC
NA	TRBV5-1	TRBJ2-3	NA	CASSLYPLAITGGTDTQYF	TGCGCCAGCAGCTTGTACCCACTAGCAATCACCGGGGGCACAGATACGCAGTATTTT
NA	TRBV28	TRBJ1-4	NA	CASSPAQGREKLFF	TGTGCCAGCAGCCCTGCCCAGGGGCGGGAAAAACTGTTTTTT
NA	TRBV30	TRBJ2-3	NA	CAWSRADTQYF	TGTGCCTGGAGTAGAGCAGATACGCAGTATTTT